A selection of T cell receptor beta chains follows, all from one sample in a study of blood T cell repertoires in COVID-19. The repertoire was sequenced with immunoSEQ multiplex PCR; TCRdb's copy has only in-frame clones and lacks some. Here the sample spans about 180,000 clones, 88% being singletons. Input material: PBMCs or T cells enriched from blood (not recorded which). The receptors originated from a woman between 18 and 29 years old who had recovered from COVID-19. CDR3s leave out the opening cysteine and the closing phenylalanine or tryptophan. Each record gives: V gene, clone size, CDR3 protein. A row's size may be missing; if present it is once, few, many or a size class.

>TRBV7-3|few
ASSSTLNEQF
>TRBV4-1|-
ASSFSKGQGSNEQF
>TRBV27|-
ASSFLQGAKDEQY
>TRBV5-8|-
ASSWGRGINTEAF
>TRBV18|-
ASSRDSEDQPQH
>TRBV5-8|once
ASSYLARETQY
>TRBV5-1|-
ASSPTGILNQPQH
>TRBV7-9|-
ASSLDYSASSYEQY
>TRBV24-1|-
ATIGTSASPDTQY
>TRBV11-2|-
ASSPIRDSNSNQPQH
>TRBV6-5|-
ASTPMVGSGNTIY
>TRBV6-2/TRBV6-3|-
ASSPWMDQRRYGYT
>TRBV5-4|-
ASSSILDYGYT
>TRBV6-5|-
ASSYSSSTDTQY
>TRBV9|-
ASSPSEGIENTEAF
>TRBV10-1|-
ASCWRGRREKLF
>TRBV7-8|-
ASSLVGKHSEQF
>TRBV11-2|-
ASSLEAKWEDTQY
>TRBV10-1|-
ASSSAGQSTYEQY
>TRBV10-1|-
ASSDLTGGLNEQF
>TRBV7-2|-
ASSPTGGGTEAF
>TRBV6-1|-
ASSEAGGSGQPQH
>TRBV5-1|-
ASSQGQENTEAF
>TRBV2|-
ASSAGRNTGELF
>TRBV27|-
ASSRIRDRSYNEQF
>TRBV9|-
ASSETGDNYGYT
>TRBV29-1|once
SVLGGTTYEQY
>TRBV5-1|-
ASSRDRGNTEAF
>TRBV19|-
ASTRRTTLGYGYT
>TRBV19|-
ASMLGASTDTQY
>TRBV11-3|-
ASSHRGRDTEAF
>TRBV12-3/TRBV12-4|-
ASSPNVYGYT
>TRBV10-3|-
AISDQDTGELF
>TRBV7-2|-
ASSRSTGNHQPQH
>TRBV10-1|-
ASSASRGGGETQY
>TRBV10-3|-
AISESRGDRGGSDTQY
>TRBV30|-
AWSVRSFPNTGELF
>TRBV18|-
ASSPSGGHSYEQY
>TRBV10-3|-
AISDKQGVNTEAF
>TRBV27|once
ASSLWGQVGGELF
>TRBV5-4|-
ASSLGGSLSEQY